This TCR beta chain was observed in a study of T cell responses to AZD1222 COVID-19 vaccine. Here immunoSEQ multiplex PCR was the method, and the copy in TCRdb shows in-frame clones only, minus some. The table lists about 120,000 clones, about 93% of them singletons. The source of this sequence is an adult who received the AZD1222 COVID-19 vaccine. Sequences were derived from peripheral blood, sampled 28 days after the second AZD1222 dose.

The CDR3 sequence: CASSRMPRSGGVGGENGYTF. In DNA form, the CDR3 reads TGTGCCAGTAGTAGAATGCCGCGGTCGGGGGGCGTAGGAGGTGAGAATGGCTACACCTTC. This rearrangement joins TRBV19 to TRBJ1-2; D may be TRBD1 (6 bases). CDR3 length: 20 residues. The germline gives CDR1 LNHDA, CDR2 SQIVND (reference sequence). The V gene lost 4 bases and the J gene lost 6 bases, with 33 bases spanning the gap. The whole variable domain, filled in from reference TRBV19 and TRBJ1-2, reads DGGITQSPKYLFRKEGQNVTLSCEQNLNHDAMYWYRQDPGQGLRLIYYSQIVNDFQKGDIAEGYSVSREKKESFPLTVTSAQKNPTAFYLCASSRMPRSGGVGGENGYTFGSGTRLTVV.